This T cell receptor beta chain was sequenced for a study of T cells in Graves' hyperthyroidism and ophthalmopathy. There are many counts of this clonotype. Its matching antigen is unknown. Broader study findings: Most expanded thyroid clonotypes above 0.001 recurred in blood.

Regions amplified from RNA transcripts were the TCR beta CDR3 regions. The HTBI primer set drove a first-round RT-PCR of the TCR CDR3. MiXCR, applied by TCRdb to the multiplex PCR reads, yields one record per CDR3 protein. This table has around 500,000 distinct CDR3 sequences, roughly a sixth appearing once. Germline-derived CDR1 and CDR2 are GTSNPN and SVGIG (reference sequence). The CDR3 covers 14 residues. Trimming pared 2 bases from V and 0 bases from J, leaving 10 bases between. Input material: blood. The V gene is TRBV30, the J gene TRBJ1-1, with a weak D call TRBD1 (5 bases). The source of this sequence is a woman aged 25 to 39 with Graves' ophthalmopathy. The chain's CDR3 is CAWSMWGMNTEAFF. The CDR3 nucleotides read TGTGCCTGGAGTATGTGGGGGATGAACACTGAAGCTTTCTTT.